This T cell receptor beta chain derives from a study of human T cells and chemical hapten exposure. Study as a whole: Sensitization was performed using 2% DPC on a 2 cm by 2 cm upper inner arm skin site. A patient group, mainly female, showed alopecia areata, totalis or universalis.

Many counts were recorded for this clonotype. Time point of the sample: patch test 3, about 24 weeks after DPC sensitization. Indicated treatment: therapeutic diphenylcyclopropenone sensitization with weekly scalp DPC. MiXCR, applied by TCRdb to the RACE reads, yields one record per CDR3 protein. The sample holds some 32,000 distinct CDR3 sequences, approximately 5.8% seen once. Trimming took 5 bases from V and 5 from J; bases not matched to a gene: 18. The germline CDR1 and CDR2 sequences are MNHNY and SVGAGI (reference sequence). This CDR3 has 19 residues. The starting material was whole blood, obtained in connection with sensitization to the hapten diphenylcyclopropenone (DPC). The source of this sequence is a man aged 25 to 40 with alopecia areata. Some clones in this sample may be carry-over from other donors' samples. The V and J genes are TRBV6-6 and TRBJ1-6; TRBD1 matches 7 bases. The CDR3 bases are TGTGCCAGCAGTCACCGCACTTACTTTGACAGGGTCAATAATTCACCCCTCCACTTT. This sequence encodes CASSHRTYFDRVNNSPLHF.